This TCR beta chain was sequenced during a study of shared T cell receptors in the human thymus. CDR1 and CDR2 from the germline V gene are MNHNS and SASEGT. Trimming shortened V by 8 bases and J by 5 bases, and 15 bases separated the two germline ends. The CDR3 consists of 14 residues. Assay: immunoSEQ multiplex PCR; the TCRdb copy retains only in-frame clones and omits some. The sample carries 600,000 to 900,000 clones, around 85% recorded once. These records were also assigned to another study, of human thymus T cells. That investigation notes: Infants served as donors; they were healthy and Finnish and were having corrective surgery for congenital heart defects. Thymus tissue was removed during corrective cardiac surgery. Use of V and J genes seemed skewed within the thymic and blood repertoires. Related reports documented highly overlapping thymic repertoires among unrelated individuals.

This TCR was recovered from a girl less than two years old with a congenital heart defect. The chain carries TRBV6-1 and TRBJ2-2, with D perhaps TRBD2 (7 bases). The material sequenced was thymocytes. CDR3: CASRGGAPTGELFF. The DNA for the CDR3 is TGTGCCAGCCGAGGGGGGGCTCCAACCGGGGAGCTGTTTTTT.